What follows are 29 T cell receptor beta chains derived from one specimen sequenced in a study of control samples from healthy donors and cancer patients (dated by TCRdb to about 2020). The library was built by means of the immunoSEQ multiplex PCR assay. TCRdb obtained this table from immuneACCESS and retained in-frame rearrangements with V and J assigned. These tables miss some clones; where compared with another copy, unresolved V genes account for less than half of the shortfall, and the remainder is unexplained. The sample table holds 170,000 or so clones, of which around 90% were seen once. The ten largest account for approximately 1.5% of the sample. Sequenced sample: blood. The receptors derive from a man younger than 40 in good health.

The CDR3, as DNA: TGTGCCAGCTCACGTTCCGGGACAGGGGATATTGGCTACACCTTC. Translated, it gives CASSRSGTGDIGYTF. This sequence joins TRBV18 and TRBJ1-2; TRBD1 agrees at 10 bases. V trimming: 4 bases; J trimming: 7 bases; junction bases outside the gene matches: 9. The CDR3 runs 15 residues. Germline V gene data show CDR1 as KGHSH and CDR2 as LQKENI.

This clone was observed once. This chain joins TRBV29-1 and TRBJ2-5; D gene ambiguous. V lost 0 bases to trimming and J lost 1 base, with 12 bases between them. Germline CDR1 is SQVTM and CDR2 is ANQGSEA. This CDR3 contains 15 residues. The CDR3 loop reads CSVEDLEAVQETQYF. The CDR3 coding sequence is TGCAGCGTTGAAGATCTTGAGGCGGTCCAAGAGACCCAGTACTTC. The full variable domain, rest sourced from reference TRBV29-1 and TRBJ2-5, is SAVISQKPSRDICQRGTSLTIQCQVDSQVTMMFWYRQQPGQSLTLIATANQGSEATYESGFVIDKFPISRPNLTFSTLTVSNMSPEDSSIYLCSVEDLEAVQETQYFGPGTRLLVL.

This clone was seen only a few times. The V call is TRBV12-3 or TRBV12-4, the J call TRBJ2-7; no definite D call. The CDR3 has 11 residues. The V gene lost 6 bases and the J gene lost 7 bases, with 10 bases spanning the gap. The CDR3 DNA follows: TGTGCCAGCAGCCCCAGTTCGGAGCAGTACTTC. Its translation is CASSPSSEQYF.

This chain uses TRBV5-4 with TRBJ2-3; 14 bases line up with TRBD2. CDR1 and CDR2 from the germline V gene are SGHNT and YYREEE (reference sequence). The CDR3 is made up of 18 amino acids. V lost 3 bases and J lost 0; bases outside the gene matches: 6. CDR3 region: CASSYRTSGRSSTDTQYF. In DNA form, the CDR3 reads TGTGCCAGCAGCTATAGGACTAGCGGGAGGTCTAGCACAGATACGCAGTATTTT.

This clone came up a few times. The chain recombines TRBV7-9 with TRBJ1-3; D not certain. This CDR3 region has 14 residues. The V end lost 4 bases, the J end lost 4 bases, and 11 bases lay between the germline ends. The germline CDR1 and CDR2 sequences are SEHNR and FQNEAQ (reference sequence). This CDR3 reads CASSYEIRGNTIYF. The CDR3 DNA follows: TGTGCCAGCAGCTACGAGATTCGCGGAAACACCATATATTTT.

The CDR3, as DNA: TGTGCCAGCAGCTTAGCTGGACAGGGGGGCACTGAAGCTTTCTTT. Amino acids: CASSLAGQGGTEAFF. This chain links TRBV7-9 with TRBJ1-1; 10 bases align to TRBD1. The CDR3 is made up of 15 amino acids. The V gene end was trimmed by 0 bases and the J gene end by 4 bases; junction bases not matched to a gene: 2. The V gene's germline CDR1 is SEHNR and CDR2 FQNEAQ (reference sequence).

The chain recombines TRBV19 with TRBJ2-6; D is perhaps TRBD1 (5 bases). This CDR3 is 14 amino acids long. V gave up 2 bases and J gave up 4 bases, with 6 bases separating them. The germline gives CDR1 LNHDA, CDR2 SQIVND (reference sequence). The CDR3 sequence is CASSIRGGANVLTF. The CDR3 coding sequence is TGTGCCAGTAGTATAAGGGGCGGGGCCAACGTCCTGACTTTC.

The chain links TRBV6-2 or TRBV6-3 to TRBJ2-1, with 13 positions matching TRBD2. CDR1 and CDR2 (germline): MNHEY, SVGEGT. The CDR3 consists of 15 residues. V shed 6 bases, J shed 8 bases, and the junction held 7 bases outside the gene matches. CDR3 nucleotide sequence: TGTGCCAGCAGCTCAACTAGCGGGGGGGCCGATGAGCAGTTCTTC. Its translation: CASSSTSGGADEQFF.

The sample holds one count of this clone. The rearrangement uses TRBV27 and TRBJ2-1, with TRBD1 matching 10 bases. Trimming removed 6 bases from V and 5 bases from J; junction bases left unmatched: 13. Germline CDR1 MNHEY, CDR2 SMNVEV (reference sequence). This CDR3 comprises 17 residues. The CDR3 protein is CASSANSGGTGDNEQFF. The CDR3 nucleotides read TGTGCCAGCAGCGCAAACTCGGGGGGGACAGGGGACAATGAGCAGTTCTTC.

V gene TRBV27 combines with J gene TRBJ1-4; D might be TRBD1 (6 bases). V lost 3 bases, J lost 8 bases, and 19 bases lay in between. Germline V CDR1 and CDR2: MNHEY, SMNVEV (reference sequence). There are 16 residues in the CDR3. In nucleotides, the CDR3 is TGTGCCAGCAGTTTGGGGGGGGCTGGGGGAGGCGAAAAACTGTTTTTT. Its protein is CASSLGGAGGGEKLFF.

This rearrangement joins TRBV18 to TRBJ1-1; 7 nucleotides line up with TRBD1. J was trimmed by 8 bases and V by 4 bases; bases with no gene match: 4. The CDR3 runs to 12 residues. From germline, CDR1 is KGHSH and CDR2 LQKENI. The CDR3 region has the DNA TGTGCCAGCTCACAGGACAGGAGGGAAGCTTTCTTT. This gives the protein CASSQDRREAFF.

This clone showed up just once. This sequence joins TRBV29-1 and TRBJ2-1; the D is unclear. This CDR3 comprises 13 residues. V was cut by 8 bases and J by 2 bases, with 13 bases left in between. The V gene's germline CDR1 is SQVTM and CDR2 ANQGSEA. The CDR3 loop is CSSHPSPYNEQFF. For the CDR3, the DNA is TGCAGCTCACACCCCAGCCCCTACAATGAGCAGTTCTTC.

The J gene is TRBJ2-5, the V gene TRBV18; the D is unclear. V lost 4 bases to trimming and J lost 0 bases, with 3 bases between them. This CDR3 is built from 12 residues. Germline-derived CDR1 and CDR2 are KGHSH and LQKENI. The CDR3 spells CASSQYQETQYF. In DNA, the CDR3 is TGTGCCAGCTCACAGTACCAAGAGACCCAGTACTTC. The full variable domain, completed using reference TRBV18 and TRBJ2-5, is NAGVMQNPRHLVRRRGQEARLRCSPMKGHSHVYWYRQLPEEGLKFMVYLQKENIIDESGMPKERFSAEFPKEGPSILRIQQVVRGDSAAYFCASSQYQETQYFGPGTRLLVL.

J is TRBJ2-7 and V is TRBV19, with TRBD1 matching over 7 bases. The CDR3 loop spans 15 amino acids. The V and J ends lost 3 bases and 2 bases, in that order; junction bases with no gene match: 7. CDR1 is LNHDA and CDR2 is SQIVND in the germline V gene (reference sequence). In nucleotides, the CDR3 is TGTGCCAGTAGTATGGGCCGTGGGACAGCCTACGAGCAGTACTTC. This translates into CASSMGRGTAYEQYF.

The chain has TRBV27 and TRBJ2-7; the match to TRBD1 covers 8 bases. The CDR3 covers 14 residues. The V gene's germline CDR1 is MNHEY and CDR2 SMNVEV (reference sequence). V shed 10 bases, J shed 0 bases, and the junction held 8 bases outside the gene matches. In DNA form, the CDR3 reads TGTGCCACTCACGACAGGGGCCGCTCCTACGAGCAGTACTTC. Translated, it gives CATHDRGRSYEQYF.

A word on this clone: A junction boundary mismatches the germline segment, possibly from a read error. This chain links TRBV6-6 with TRBJ2-5; TRBD2 matches 8 bases. The CDR3 is made up of 17 amino acids. Germline-derived CDR1 and CDR2 are MNHNY and SVGAGI (reference sequence). In DNA, the CDR3 is TGTGCCAGCAGTCCCCACGCAGGCGGGGGGCGTCTAGAGGCCCAGTACTTC. Amino acid sequence: CASSPHAGGGRLEAQYF.

About this clone: The junction and the germline gene differ at one end; a read error may be behind it. The V call is TRBV12-3 or TRBV12-4, the J call TRBJ1-2, with D possibly matching TRBD1 (6 bases). This CDR3 region has 10 residues. The CDR3 region is CASSVRDIFF. CDR3 coding DNA: TGTGCCAGCAGCGTCCGGGACATTTTCTTC.

The rearrangement uses TRBV4-1 and TRBJ1-2; a possible D gene is TRBD1 (6 bases). Germline CDR1 and CDR2: MGHRA and YSYEKL. Trimming took 3 bases from V and 4 from J, leaving 15 bases between them. The CDR3 totals 15 residues. The CDR3 DNA reads TGCGCCAGCAGCCAGGATCCAGGGACACTCTATGGCTACACCTTC. Encoded protein: CASSQDPGTLYGYTF.

The genes are TRBV11-2 and TRBJ2-5; the match to TRBD2 covers 8 bases. CDR3 length equals 15 residues. Germline V gene data show CDR1 as SGHAT and CDR2 as FQNNGV. The ends lost 6 bases at V and 5 bases at J; junction bases unmatched: 11. CDR3 residues: CASRNSGSGRETQYF. CDR3 bases: TGTGCCAGCAGGAACAGCGGGAGTGGTAGGGAGACCCAGTACTTC.

The V call is TRBV5-1, the J call TRBJ2-4; 10 nucleotides match TRBD1. Germline V CDR1 and CDR2: SGHRS, YFSETQ. V trimming: 3 bases; J trimming: 6 bases; junction bases outside the gene matches: 6. The CDR3 has 15 residues. The CDR3 DNA is TGCGCCAGCAGCTCGACAGGGGGCGTTGGAAACATTCAGTACTTC. It translates to CASSSTGGVGNIQYF.

The chain joins TRBV28 to TRBJ1-5; D not resolved. Germline CDR1 is MDHEN and CDR2 is SYDVKM. CDR3 length: 14 amino acids. The ends were cut back, 3 bases at V and 2 bases at J, with 8 bases in the middle. The CDR3: CASSFRGGNQPQHF. CDR3 DNA: TGTGCCAGCAGTTTCCGGGGTGGCAATCAGCCCCAGCATTTT.

This sequence joins TRBV10-3 and TRBJ1-4; D is ambiguous. This CDR3 has 15 residues. Germline loops: CDR1 ENHRY, CDR2 SYGVKD. Trimming left V 0 bases short and J 4 bases short, with 9 bases between. The CDR3 reads CAISESRQVNEKLFF. CDR3 in DNA: TGTGCCATCAGTGAGTCGAGGCAAGTTAATGAAAAACTGTTTTTT.

The chain employs TRBV7-9 and TRBJ1-5; 10 bases agree with TRBD1. This CDR3 is 18 amino acids long. From germline, CDR1 is SEHNR and CDR2 FQNEAQ (reference sequence). V shed 3 bases and J 0 bases; nucleotides not matched to a gene: 8. The CDR3 spells CASSFPGQGLVSNQPQHF. The CDR3 nucleotides read TGTGCCAGCAGCTTCCCGGGACAGGGGTTGGTTAGCAATCAGCCCCAGCATTTT.

This clone was detected once. The gene calls are TRBV9 and TRBJ1-6; perhaps TRBD1 as D (5 bases). The CDR3 is 14 amino acids. The V end lost 3 bases, the J end lost 5 bases, and 9 bases lay between the germline ends. Germline CDR1 is SGDLS and CDR2 is YYNGEE. The CDR3 coding sequence is TGTGCCAGCAGCGCGGACACGAATAATTCACCCCTCCACTTT. The encoded protein is CASSADTNNSPLHF.

This sequence joins TRBV9 and TRBJ2-3, with 14 positions matching TRBD2. The CDR3 extends over 16 amino acids. Germline CDR1 is SGDLS and CDR2 is YYNGEE. Trimming removed 4 bases from V and 4 bases from J; junction bases left unmatched: 5. DNA of the CDR3: TGTGCCAGCAGCACCACGGGACTAGCGGGAGCAGATACGCAGTATTTT. Its protein is CASSTTGLAGADTQYF.

This chain uses TRBV3-1 (or the pseudogene TRBV3-2) with TRBJ1-1; unclear D gene. Germline V gene lookup returns CDR1 LGHDT and CDR2 YNNKEL (reference sequence). The CDR3 totals 14 residues. The ends were cut back, 3 bases at V and 0 bases at J, with 8 bases in the middle. The chain's CDR3 is CASSHESVNTEAFF. The CDR3 coding sequence is TGTGCCAGCAGCCACGAATCCGTGAACACTGAAGCTTTCTTT.

This chain links TRBV29-1 with TRBJ2-3, with 13 bases that match TRBD2. V dropped 4 bases and J dropped 7; count of bases not matched to a gene: 8. Per germline, CDR1 SQVTM and CDR2 ANQGSEA. This CDR3 contains 15 residues. The CDR3 reads CSVGELAGGQNTQYF. DNA of the CDR3: TGCAGCGTTGGGGAACTAGCGGGAGGGCAAAATACGCAGTATTTT.

V usage is TRBV6-2 or TRBV6-3 and J usage is TRBJ2-7, with D perhaps matching TRBD1 (6 bases). The CDR3 is 15 amino acids. Between the trimmed V and J ends, which lost 7 bases and 2 bases, there was a span of 18 bases. CDR1 and CDR2 from the germline V gene are MNHEY and SVGEGT. This CDR3 reads CASIPRGTFTYEQYF. The DNA for the CDR3 is TGTGCCAGCATCCCTCGAGGGACATTCACCTACGAGCAGTACTTC.

The genes are TRBV2 and TRBJ1-2, with 9 bases aligning to TRBD1. This CDR3 has 14 amino acids. V was clipped by 7 bases and J by 6 bases; unmatched bases: 9. Germline-derived CDR1 and CDR2 are SNHLY and FYNNEI. The CDR3 here is CASIGTGNKHGYTF. The CDR3 region has the DNA TGTGCCAGCATCGGGACAGGGAATAAGCATGGCTACACCTTC.